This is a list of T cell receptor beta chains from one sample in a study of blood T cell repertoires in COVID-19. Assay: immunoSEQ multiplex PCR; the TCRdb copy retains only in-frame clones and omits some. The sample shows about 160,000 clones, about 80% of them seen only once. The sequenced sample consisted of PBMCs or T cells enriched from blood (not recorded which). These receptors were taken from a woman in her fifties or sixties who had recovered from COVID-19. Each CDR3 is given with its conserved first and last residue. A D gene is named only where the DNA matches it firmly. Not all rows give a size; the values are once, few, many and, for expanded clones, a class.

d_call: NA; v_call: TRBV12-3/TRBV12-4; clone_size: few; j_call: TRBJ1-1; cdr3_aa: CASSTTLYTEAFF; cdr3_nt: TGTGCCAGCAGCACCACTCTTTACACTGAAGCTTTCTTT
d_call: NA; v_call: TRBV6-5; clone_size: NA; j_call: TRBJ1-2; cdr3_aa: CASGTQVPPGYTF; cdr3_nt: TGTGCCAGCGGCACACAGGTTCCCCCTGGCTACACCTTC
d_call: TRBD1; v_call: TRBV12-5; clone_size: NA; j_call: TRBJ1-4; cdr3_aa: CASGTGGSQTNEKLFF; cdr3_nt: TGTGCTAGTGGGACAGGGGGCTCCCAAACTAATGAAAAACTGTTTTTT
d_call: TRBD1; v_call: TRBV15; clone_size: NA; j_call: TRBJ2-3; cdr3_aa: CATSRRQGITDTQYF; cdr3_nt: TGTGCCACCAGCAGACGACAGGGTATCACAGATACGCAGTATTTT
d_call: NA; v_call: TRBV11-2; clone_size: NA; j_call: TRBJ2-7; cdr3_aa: CASSLFARRSYEQYF; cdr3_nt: TGTGCCAGCAGCCTCTTTGCCCGCCGGTCCTACGAGCAGTACTTC
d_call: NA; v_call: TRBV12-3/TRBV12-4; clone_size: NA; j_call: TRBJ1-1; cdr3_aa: CASSFTGGTEAFF; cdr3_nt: TGTGCCAGCAGTTTCACCGGAGGTACTGAAGCTTTCTTT
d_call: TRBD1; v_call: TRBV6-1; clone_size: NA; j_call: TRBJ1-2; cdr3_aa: CASSDFRTGIPYGYTF; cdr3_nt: TGTGCCAGCAGTGACTTTAGGACAGGGATCCCCTATGGCTACACCTTC
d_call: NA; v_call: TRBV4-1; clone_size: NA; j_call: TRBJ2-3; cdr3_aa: CASSQDPSGRLTDTQYF; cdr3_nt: TGCGCCAGCAGCCAAGATCCCAGCGGACGGCTCACAGATACGCAGTATTTT
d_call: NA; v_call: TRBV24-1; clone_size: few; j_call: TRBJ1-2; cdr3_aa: CATSDFSGEYGYTF; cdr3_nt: TGTGCCACCAGTGATTTCTCAGGGGAATATGGCTACACCTTC
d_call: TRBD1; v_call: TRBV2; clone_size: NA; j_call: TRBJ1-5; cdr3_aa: CASSERDRVLNF; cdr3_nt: TGTGCCAGCAGCGAAAGGGACAGGGTTCTGAATTTT
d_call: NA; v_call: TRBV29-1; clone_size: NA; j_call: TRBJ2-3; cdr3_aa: CSVETGPDTQYF; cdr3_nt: TGCAGCGTTGAAACAGGGCCAGATACGCAGTATTTT
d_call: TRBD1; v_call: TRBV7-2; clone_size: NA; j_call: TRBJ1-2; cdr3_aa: CASSLNPRQGAGGYTF; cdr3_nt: TGTGCCAGCAGCCTGAACCCCAGACAGGGGGCAGGGGGCTACACCTTC
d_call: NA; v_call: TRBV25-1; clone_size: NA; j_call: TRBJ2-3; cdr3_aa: CASSEPARTSTDTQYF; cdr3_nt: TGTGCCAGCAGTGAACCTGCACGGACTAGCACAGATACGCAGTATTTT
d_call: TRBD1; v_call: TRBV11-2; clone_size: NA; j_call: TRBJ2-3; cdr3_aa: CASSSRRQGVTDTQYF; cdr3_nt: TGTGCCAGCAGCTCCCGCCGGCAGGGGGTCACAGATACGCAGTATTTT
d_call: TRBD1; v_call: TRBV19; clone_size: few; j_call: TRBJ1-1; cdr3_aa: CASSGDRVYTEAFF; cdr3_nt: TGTGCCAGTAGTGGGGACAGGGTGTACACTGAAGCTTTCTTT
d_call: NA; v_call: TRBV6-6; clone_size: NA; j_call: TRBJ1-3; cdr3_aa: CAVSGGPSGNTIYF; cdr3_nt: TGTGCCGTAAGTGGGGGCCCGTCTGGAAACACCATATATTTT
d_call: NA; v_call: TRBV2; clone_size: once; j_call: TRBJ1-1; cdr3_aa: CASSERQLTEAFF; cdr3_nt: TGTGCCAGCAGTGAACGACAGCTTACTGAAGCTTTCTTT
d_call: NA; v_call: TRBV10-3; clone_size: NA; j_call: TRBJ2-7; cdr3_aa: CAISESLDSSYEQYF; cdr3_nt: TGTGCCATCAGTGAGTCTTTGGACAGCTCCTACGAGCAGTACTTC
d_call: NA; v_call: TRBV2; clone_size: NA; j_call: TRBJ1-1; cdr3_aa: CASSGTGSEAFF; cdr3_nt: TGTGCCAGCAGTGGAACGGGGTCTGAAGCTTTCTTT
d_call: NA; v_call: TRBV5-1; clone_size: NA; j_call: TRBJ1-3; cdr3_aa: CASSIDQGSGNTIYF; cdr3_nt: TGCGCCAGCAGCATCGACCAGGGCTCTGGAAACACCATATATTTT
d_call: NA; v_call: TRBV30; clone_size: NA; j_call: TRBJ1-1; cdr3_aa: CAWRRGGRSEAFF; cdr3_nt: TGTGCCTGGCGCCGGGGAGGACGCTCTGAAGCTTTCTTT
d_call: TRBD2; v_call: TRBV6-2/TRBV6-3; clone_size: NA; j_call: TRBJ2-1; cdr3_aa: CASSSGLDGYNEQFF; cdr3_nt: TGTGCCAGCAGTTCCGGACTAGACGGTTACAATGAGCAGTTCTTC
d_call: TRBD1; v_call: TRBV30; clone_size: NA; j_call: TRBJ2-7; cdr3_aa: CAWSDRGRGYEQYF; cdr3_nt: TGTGCCTGGAGTGATAGGGGCAGGGGGTACGAGCAGTACTTC
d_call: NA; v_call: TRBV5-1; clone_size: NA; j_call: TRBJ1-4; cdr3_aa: CASSDPGTNEKLFF; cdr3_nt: TGCGCCAGCAGCGATCCGGGAACTAATGAAAAACTGTTTTTT
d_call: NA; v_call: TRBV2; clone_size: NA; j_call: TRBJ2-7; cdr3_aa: CARTRPNPYEQYF; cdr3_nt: TGTGCCAGGACTAGGCCCAACCCCTACGAGCAGTACTTC
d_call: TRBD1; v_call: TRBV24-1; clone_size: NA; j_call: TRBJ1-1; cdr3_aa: CATRGQGNTEAFF; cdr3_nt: TGTGCCACCAGAGGACAGGGGAACACTGAAGCTTTCTTT
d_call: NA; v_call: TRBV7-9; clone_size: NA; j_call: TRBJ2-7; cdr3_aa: CASSPSAGRTYEQYF; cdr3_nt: TGTGCCAGCAGCCCTTCGGCAGGGAGGACCTACGAGCAGTACTTC
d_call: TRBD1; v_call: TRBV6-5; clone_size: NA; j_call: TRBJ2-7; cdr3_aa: CASSHRTGPLEEQYF; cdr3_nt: TGTGCCAGCAGTCACAGGACAGGCCCCCTGGAGGAGCAGTACTTC
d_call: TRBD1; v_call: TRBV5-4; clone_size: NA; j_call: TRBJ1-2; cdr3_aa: CASRLLGGLGYTF; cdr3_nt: TGTGCCAGCAGATTGCTAGGGGGCCTTGGCTACACCTTC
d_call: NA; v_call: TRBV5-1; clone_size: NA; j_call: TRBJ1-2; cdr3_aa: CASSINPGDGYTF; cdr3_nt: TGCGCCAGCAGCATTAATCCAGGGGATGGCTACACCTTC
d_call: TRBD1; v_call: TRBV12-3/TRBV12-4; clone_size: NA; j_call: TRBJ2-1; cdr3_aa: CASSGRDREQFF; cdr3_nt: TGTGCCAGCAGCGGCCGGGACAGAGAGCAGTTCTTC
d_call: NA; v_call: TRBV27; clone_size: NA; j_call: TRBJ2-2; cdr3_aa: CASAEGLPTGELFF; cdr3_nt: TGTGCCAGCGCGGAGGGGCTTCCCACCGGGGAGCTGTTTTTT
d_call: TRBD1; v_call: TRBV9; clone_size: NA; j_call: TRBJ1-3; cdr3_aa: CASSVETGLGNTIYF; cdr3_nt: TGTGCCAGCAGCGTAGAGACAGGGCTTGGAAACACCATATATTTT
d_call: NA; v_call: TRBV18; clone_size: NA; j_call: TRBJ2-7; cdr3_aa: CASSLDGTYEQYF; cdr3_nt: TGTGCCAGCTCGTTAGACGGGACTTACGAGCAGTACTTC
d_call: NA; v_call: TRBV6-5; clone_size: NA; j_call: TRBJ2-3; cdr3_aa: CAIQEGTDTQYF; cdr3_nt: TGTGCCATACAAGAAGGCACAGATACGCAGTATTTT
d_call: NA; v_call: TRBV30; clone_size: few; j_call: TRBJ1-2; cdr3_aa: CAWSVLNYGYTF; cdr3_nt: TGTGCCTGGAGTGTCTTAAACTATGGCTACACCTTC
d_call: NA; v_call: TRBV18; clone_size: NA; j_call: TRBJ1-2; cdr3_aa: CASSSSSEAGDYGYTF; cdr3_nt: TGTGCCAGCTCCTCCAGCAGTGAAGCGGGGGACTATGGCTACACCTTC
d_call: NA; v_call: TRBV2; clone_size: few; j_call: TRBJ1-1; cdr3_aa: CASSVAGNTEAFF; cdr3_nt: TGTGCCAGCAGTGTCGCAGGGAACACTGAAGCTTTCTTT
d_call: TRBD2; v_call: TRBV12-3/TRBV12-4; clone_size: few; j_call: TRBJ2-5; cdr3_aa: CASTTGGHETQYF; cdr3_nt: TGTGCCAGCACCACGGGGGGGCACGAGACCCAGTACTTC
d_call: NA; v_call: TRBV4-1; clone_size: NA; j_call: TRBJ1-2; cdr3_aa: CASSQGRIANYGYTF; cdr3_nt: TGCGCCAGCAGCCAAGGCAGGATCGCTAACTATGGCTACACCTTC
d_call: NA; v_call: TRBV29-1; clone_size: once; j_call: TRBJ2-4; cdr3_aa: CSVGGQSAKNIQYF; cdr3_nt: TGCAGCGTGGGGGGACAGTCGGCCAAAAACATTCAGTACTTC
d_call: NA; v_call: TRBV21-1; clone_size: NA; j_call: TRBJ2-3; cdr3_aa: CASTLPRDRGRDTQYF; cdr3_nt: TGTGCCAGCACCTTACCCCGGGACAGGGGGCGAGATACGCAGTATTTT
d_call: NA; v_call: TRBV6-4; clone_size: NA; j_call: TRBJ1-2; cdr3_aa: CASSDVRGNGYTF; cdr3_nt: TGTGCCAGCAGTGACGTGAGGGGGAATGGCTACACCTTC
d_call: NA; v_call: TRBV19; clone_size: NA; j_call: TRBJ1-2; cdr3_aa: CASTGAYGYTF; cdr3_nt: TGTGCCAGTACAGGGGCCTATGGCTACACCTTC
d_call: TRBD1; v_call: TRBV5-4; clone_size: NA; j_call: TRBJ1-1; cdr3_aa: CASSLETGISEAFF; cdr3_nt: TGTGCCAGCAGCTTGGAGACAGGGATTTCTGAAGCTTTCTTT
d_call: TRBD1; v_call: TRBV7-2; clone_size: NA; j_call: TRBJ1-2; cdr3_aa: CASSRAGQGGGYTF; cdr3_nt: TGTGCCAGCAGCCGGGCCGGACAGGGAGGTGGCTACACCTTC
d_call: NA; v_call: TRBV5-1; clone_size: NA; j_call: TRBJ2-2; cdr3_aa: CASSLVSGVNTGELFF; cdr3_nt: TGCGCCAGCAGCTTGGTATCCGGGGTGAACACCGGGGAGCTGTTTTTT
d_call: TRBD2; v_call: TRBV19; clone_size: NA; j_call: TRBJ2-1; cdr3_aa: CASSLFGGGPTNEQFF; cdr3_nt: TGTGCCAGTAGTCTTTTCGGCGGGGGGCCGACGAATGAGCAGTTCTTC
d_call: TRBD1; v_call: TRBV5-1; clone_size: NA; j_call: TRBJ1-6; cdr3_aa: CASSLGQGNSPLHF; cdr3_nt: TGCGCCAGCAGCTTGGGACAGGGGAATTCACCCCTCCACTTT
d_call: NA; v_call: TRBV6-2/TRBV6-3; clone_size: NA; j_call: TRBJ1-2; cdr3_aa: CASSPPGASLDYGYTF; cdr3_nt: TGTGCCAGCAGTCCCCCAGGCGCCTCTCTTGACTATGGCTACACCTTC
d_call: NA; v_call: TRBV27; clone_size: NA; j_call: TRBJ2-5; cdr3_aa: CASSPRGQRTQETQYF; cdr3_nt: TGTGCCAGCAGTCCTCGAGGGCAGAGGACCCAAGAGACCCAGTACTTC
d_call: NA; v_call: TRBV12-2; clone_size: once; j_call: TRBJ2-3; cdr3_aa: CASRLGISGDPIDTQYF; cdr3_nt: TGTGCAAGTCGCCTAGGTATTAGCGGGGACCCGATAGATACGCAGTATTTT
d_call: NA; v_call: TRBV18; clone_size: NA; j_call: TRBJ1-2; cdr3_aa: CASSPGSIGDNYGYTF; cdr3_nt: TGTGCCAGCTCACCAGGTAGCATTGGAGATAACTATGGCTACACCTTC
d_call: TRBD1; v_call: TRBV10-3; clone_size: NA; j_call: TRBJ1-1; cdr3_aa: CAIRETGSTEAFF; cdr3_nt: TGTGCCATCAGAGAGACAGGGAGCACTGAAGCTTTCTTT
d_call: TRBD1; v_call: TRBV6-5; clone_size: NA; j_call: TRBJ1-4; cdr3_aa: CASSWDRVNEKLFF; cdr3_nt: TGTGCCAGCAGTTGGGACAGGGTCAACGAAAAACTGTTTTTT